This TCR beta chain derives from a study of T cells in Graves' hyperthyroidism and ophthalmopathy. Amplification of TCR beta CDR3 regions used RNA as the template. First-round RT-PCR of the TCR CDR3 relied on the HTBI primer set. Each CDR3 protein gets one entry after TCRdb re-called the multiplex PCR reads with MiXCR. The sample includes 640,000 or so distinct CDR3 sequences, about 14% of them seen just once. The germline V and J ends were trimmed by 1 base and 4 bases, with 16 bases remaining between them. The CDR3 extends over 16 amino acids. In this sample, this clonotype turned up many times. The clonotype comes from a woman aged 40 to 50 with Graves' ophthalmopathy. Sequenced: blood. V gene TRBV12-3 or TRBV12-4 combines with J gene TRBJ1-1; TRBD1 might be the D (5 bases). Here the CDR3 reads CASSLVGAGWGTEAFF. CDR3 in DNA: TGTGCCAGCAGTTTAGTTGGTGCAGGGTGGGGCACTGAAGCTTTCTTT.